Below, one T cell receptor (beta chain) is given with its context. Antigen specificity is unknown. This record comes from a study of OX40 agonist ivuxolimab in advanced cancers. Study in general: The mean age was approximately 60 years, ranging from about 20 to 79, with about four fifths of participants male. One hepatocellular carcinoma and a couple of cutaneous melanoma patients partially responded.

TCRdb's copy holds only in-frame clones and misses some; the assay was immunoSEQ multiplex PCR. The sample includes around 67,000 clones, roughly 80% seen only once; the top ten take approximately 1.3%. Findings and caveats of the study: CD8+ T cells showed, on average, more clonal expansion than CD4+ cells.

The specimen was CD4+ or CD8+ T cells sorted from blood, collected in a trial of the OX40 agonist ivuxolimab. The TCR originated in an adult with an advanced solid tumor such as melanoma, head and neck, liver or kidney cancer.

CDR3 residues: CASSTGADTQYF. The CDR3 DNA reads TGTGCCAGCAGTACGGGCGCAGATACGCAGTATTTT. The chain recombines TRBV6-6 with TRBJ2-3, with D hard to call. With 5 bases removed from V and 4 bases from J, the gap between germline ends came to 7 bases. The CDR3 is 12 residues long. Germline loops: CDR1 MNHNY, CDR2 SVGAGI (reference sequence).